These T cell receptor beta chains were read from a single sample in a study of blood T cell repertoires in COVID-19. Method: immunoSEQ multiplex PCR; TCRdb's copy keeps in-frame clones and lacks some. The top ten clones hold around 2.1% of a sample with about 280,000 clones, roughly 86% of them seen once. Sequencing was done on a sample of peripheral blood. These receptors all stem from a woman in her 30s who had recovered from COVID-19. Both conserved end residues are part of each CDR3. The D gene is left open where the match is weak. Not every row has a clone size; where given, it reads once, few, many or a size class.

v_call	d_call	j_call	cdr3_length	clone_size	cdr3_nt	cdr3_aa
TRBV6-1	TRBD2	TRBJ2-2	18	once	TGTGCCAGCAGTGAAGCGCTACTAGCGGGCGCAAACACCGGGGAGCTGTTTTTT	CASSEALLAGANTGELFF
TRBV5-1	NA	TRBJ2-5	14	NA	TGCGCCAGCAGCTTGGGGGGAGGTCGAGAGACCCAGTACTTC	CASSLGGGRETQYF
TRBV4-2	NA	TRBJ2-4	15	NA	TGTGCCAGCAGCCAAGTCCCGGCAGGGGCGAACATTCAGTACTTC	CASSQVPAGANIQYF
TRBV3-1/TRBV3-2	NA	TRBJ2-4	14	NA	TGTGCCAGCAGCCAACCGGACATGGGGAACATTCAGTACTTC	CASSQPDMGNIQYF
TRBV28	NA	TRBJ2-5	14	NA	TGTGCCAGCAGGGACACAGGGGGGGGAGAGACCCAGTACTTC	CASRDTGGGETQYF
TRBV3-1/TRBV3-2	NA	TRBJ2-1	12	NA	TGTGCCAGCAGCCTTCTTCACAGGGAGCAGTTCTTC	CASSLLHREQFF
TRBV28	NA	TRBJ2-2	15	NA	TGTGCCAGCAGTTTTGCGACACTCAACACCGGGGAGCTGTTTTTT	CASSFATLNTGELFF
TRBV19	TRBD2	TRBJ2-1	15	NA	TGTGCCAGTAGTACACGGACTAGCGGCTACAATGAGCAGTTCTTC	CASSTRTSGYNEQFF
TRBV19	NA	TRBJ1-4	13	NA	TGTGCCAGTAGCCAGGCACATGGTGAAAAACTGTTTTTT	CASSQAHGEKLFF
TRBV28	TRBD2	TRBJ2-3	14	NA	TGTGCCAGCAGCCTAGCGGGGGGCACAGATACGCAGTATTTT	CASSLAGGTDTQYF
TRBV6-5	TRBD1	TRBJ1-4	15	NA	TGTGCCAGCAGGCAGGGGGTCATAACTAATGAAAAACTGTTTTTT	CASRQGVITNEKLFF
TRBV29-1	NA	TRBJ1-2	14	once	TGCAGCGTTGAAGAGGGGGGACGATACTATGGCTACACCTTC	CSVEEGGRYYGYTF
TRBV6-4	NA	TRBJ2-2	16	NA	TGTGCCAGCAGTGAGGGCAGTAGCGGCAACACCGGGGAGCTGTTTTTT	CASSEGSSGNTGELFF
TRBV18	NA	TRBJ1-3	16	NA	TGTGCCAGCTCACCACCGTGGGGGGGCGCTGGAAACACCATATATTTT	CASSPPWGGAGNTIYF
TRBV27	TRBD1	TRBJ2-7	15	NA	TGTGCCAGCAGTTTAGTAGGACAGGGAATCCACGAGCAGTACTTC	CASSLVGQGIHEQYF
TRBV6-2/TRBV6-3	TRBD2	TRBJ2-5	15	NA	TGTGCCAGCAGTTACCCTCGGACTAGTCCGGAGACCCAGTACTTC	CASSYPRTSPETQYF
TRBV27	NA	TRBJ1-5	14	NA	TGTGCCAGCAGGACTGCAGGGGTGAATCAGCCCCAGCATTTT	CASRTAGVNQPQHF
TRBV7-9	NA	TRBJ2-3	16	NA	TGTGCCAGCAGCTGGCCATCGGCAGACAACACAGATACGCAGTATTTT	CASSWPSADNTDTQYF
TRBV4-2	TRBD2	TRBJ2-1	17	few	TGTGCCAGCAGCTTACAGGCTGACCTAGCGGCAGGGAATGAGCAGTTCTTC	CASSLQADLAAGNEQFF
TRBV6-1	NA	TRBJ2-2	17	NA	TGTGCCAGCAGTGAAGATGATGAGCGGGCCCTCACCGGGGAGCTGTTTTTT	CASSEDDERALTGELFF
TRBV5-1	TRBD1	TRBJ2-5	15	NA	TGCGCCAGCAGCCGTTATGACAGGGCCGGAGAGACCCAGTACTTC	CASSRYDRAGETQYF
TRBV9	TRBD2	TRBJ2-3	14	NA	TGTGCCAGCAGCATAGCGGGAGTTCTAGATACGCAGTATTTT	CASSIAGVLDTQYF
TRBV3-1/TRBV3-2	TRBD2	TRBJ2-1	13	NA	TGTGCCAGCGAGAGGCGGGAGTTATGGGAGCAGTTCTTC	CASERRELWEQFF